Below are 22 T cell receptor beta chains sequenced from a single sample in a study of OX40 agonist ivuxolimab in advanced cancers. Profiling relied on immunoSEQ multiplex PCR, and the TCRdb table lists in-frame clones only, not all of them. In the table there are about 69,000 clones, nearly 90% of which are singletons. This specimen was CD4+ or CD8+ T cells sorted from blood, taken in a trial of the OX40 agonist ivuxolimab. These receptors were collected from an adult with an advanced solid tumor such as melanoma, head and neck, liver or kidney cancer.

The chain has TRBV27 and TRBJ1-1; D remains unclear. This CDR3 has 12 residues. V lost 6 bases, J lost 4 bases, and 9 bases lay in between. CDR1 MNHEY and CDR2 SMNVEV come from the germline V gene (reference sequence). Written as DNA, the CDR3 is TGTGCCAGCAGGTCAGAGTTCACTGAAGCTTTCTTT. It translates to CASRSEFTEAFF.

This clone was observed once. J is TRBJ2-3 and V is TRBV7-2; D may be TRBD2 (6 bases). V lost 5 bases and J lost 4, with 19 bases in between. The CDR3 consists of 16 residues. Looked up from germline, CDR1 is SGHTA and CDR2 is FQGNSA. CDR3 coding DNA: TGTGCCAGCAGCCCTCGGAGGGCAGTGGGCGCAGATACGCAGTATTTT. It specifies CASSPRRAVGADTQYF.

This rearrangement joins TRBV28 to TRBJ2-1; D is possibly TRBD1 (5 bases). The CDR3 is made up of 16 amino acids. Between the trimmed V and J ends, which lost 5 bases and 3 bases, there was a span of 17 bases. Per the germline V gene, CDR1 is MDHEN and CDR2 is SYDVKM. In DNA form, the CDR3 reads TGTGCCAGCAGTCAAATTGGGGCGTTCAGCTACAATGAGCAGTTCTTC. Protein: CASSQIGAFSYNEQFF. The entire variable domain, with the rest obtained from reference TRBV28 and TRBJ2-1, is as follows: DVKVTQSSRYLVKRTGEKVFLECVQDMDHENMFWYRQDPGLGLRLIYFSYDVKMKEKGDIPEGYSVSREKKERFSLILESASTNQTSMYLCASSQIGAFSYNEQFFGPGTRLTVL.

This rearrangement joins TRBV4-3 to TRBJ1-5; D unclear. Trimming removed 4 bases at V and 9 bases at J, with 10 bases between. Germline lookup yields CDR1 LGHNA and CDR2 YSLEER. CDR3 length: 12 residues. The CDR3 spells CASSLSNGPQHF. The CDR3 DNA follows: TGCGCCAGCAGCCTCTCTAATGGGCCCCAGCATTTT.

CDR3 nucleotide sequence: TGTGCCAGCAGCTTACCAGGGACGGCGCGTGGCTACACCTTC. As protein: CASSLPGTARGYTF. The chain combines TRBV7-8 with TRBJ1-2, with a weak D call TRBD1 (5 bases). Germline CDR1 is SGHVS and CDR2 is FQNEAQ. V was trimmed by 2 bases and J by 7 bases, leaving 14 bases between them. The CDR3 has 14 amino acids.

By sample share, this clone is large. This chain joins TRBV18 and TRBJ1-1; TRBD1 matches at 7 bases. Germline V lookup: CDR1 KGHSH, CDR2 LQKENI. V lost 3 bases and J lost 4; bases outside the gene matches: 5. The CDR3 contains 14 residues. In nucleotides, the CDR3 is TGTGCCAGCTCACCGGGACAGCGAGGCACTGAAGCTTTCTTT. It yields the protein CASSPGQRGTEAFF.

This chain connects TRBV6-6 to TRBJ2-5; D is unresolved. The V end was cut by 5 bases, the J end by 0 bases, with 7 bases between. Germline loops: CDR1 MNHNY, CDR2 SVGAGI (reference sequence). The CDR3 loop spans 13 amino acids. The CDR3: CASSDTYQETQYF. CDR3 coding DNA: TGTGCCAGCAGTGACACGTACCAAGAGACCCAGTACTTC.

The chain uses TRBV29-1 and TRBJ2-5; D might be TRBD1 (7 bases). The CDR3 covers 15 residues. Between the trimmed V and J ends, which lost 6 bases and 5 bases, there was a span of 22 bases. Germline V CDR1 and CDR2: SQVTM, ANQGSEA. CDR3 bases: TGCAGCGTCGCGCGGGGACAGACCTCTTTCGAGACCCAGTACTTC. Protein sequence: CSVARGQTSFETQYF.

The chain links TRBV7-2 to TRBJ2-2; TRBD1 matches at 10 bases. V lost 5 bases and J lost 6; bases outside the gene matches: 3. Per germline, CDR1 SGHTA and CDR2 FQGNSA. This CDR3 region has 14 residues. CDR3 coding DNA: TGTGCCAGCAGCCGGGACAGGGGAGCCGGGGAGCTGTTTTTT. Residues: CASSRDRGAGELFF.

CDR3 sequence (DNA): TGTGCCAGCAGCCTCGGACGGGGAACAGAAAAACTGTTTTTT. It translates to CASSLGRGTEKLFF. This chain uses TRBV7-2 with TRBJ1-4; D is ambiguous. The V end lost 5 bases, the J end lost 8 bases, and 15 bases lay between the germline ends. This CDR3 contains 14 residues. Germline lookup yields CDR1 SGHTA and CDR2 FQGNSA.

This clone was recorded at least ten times. The gene calls are TRBV5-8 and TRBJ2-3; 7 nucleotides agree with TRBD1. Germline V gene data show CDR1 as SGHTS and CDR2 as YDEGEE. The V gene end was trimmed by 4 bases and the J gene end by 4 bases; junction bases not matched to a gene: 12. The CDR3 is made up of 16 amino acids. The CDR3 bases are TGTGCCAGCAGCCAAATGACAGGGCTCATTGCAGATACGCAGTATTTT. Its protein is CASSQMTGLIADTQYF.

V usage is TRBV5-4 and J usage is TRBJ2-3, with 12 positions matching TRBD2. This CDR3 is 19 amino acids long. The germline CDR1 and CDR2 sequences are SGHNT and YYREEE (reference sequence). The V gene end was trimmed by 0 bases and the J gene end by 4 bases; junction bases not matched to a gene: 12. The CDR3 DNA is TGTGCCAGCAGCTTGGCCGGGCTAGCGGGAGGGCCCGGGGCAGATACGCAGTATTTT. Its translation is CASSLAGLAGGPGADTQYF.

The V and J genes are TRBV9 and TRBJ2-3; 7 bases are shared with TRBD1. Germline V gene data show CDR1 as SGDLS and CDR2 as YYNGEE. The CDR3 is 16 amino acids. The trim removed 4 bases at V and 6 bases at J, leaving 14 bases unmatched. The CDR3 sequence is CASSRIAGTASDTQYF. Here the CDR3 DNA reads TGTGCCAGCAGCAGAATTGCCGGGACAGCTTCGGATACGCAGTATTTT.

This rearrangement joins TRBV30 to TRBJ2-1, with a tentative D call TRBD2 (7 bases). Germline CDR1 reads GTSNPN; CDR2 reads SVGIG (reference sequence). CDR3 length: 15 residues. Trimming cost V 0 bases and J 3 bases, with 12 bases left between them. The CDR3 sequence is CAWSVPRGGYNEQFF. The DNA of the CDR3 is TGTGCCTGGAGTGTACCGAGGGGGGGCTACAATGAGCAGTTCTTC.

This chain links TRBV30 with TRBJ2-2; 12 bases align to TRBD2. This CDR3 has 16 residues. Trimming took 3 bases from V and 8 from J; bases not matched to a gene: 10. Per the germline V gene, CDR1 is GTSNPN and CDR2 is SVGIG (reference sequence). CDR3 nucleotide sequence: TGTGCCTGGAGAGCCCTAGCGGGAGGGCCAAGGGGGGAGCTGTTTTTT. Amino acid sequence: CAWRALAGGPRGELFF.

The J gene is TRBJ2-7, the V gene TRBV27, with 10 bases that match TRBD2. Germline CDR1 reads MNHEY; CDR2 reads SMNVEV (reference sequence). After removal of 4 bases from V and 4 bases from J, the junction contained 7 bases not matched to a gene. The CDR3 has 15 residues. This CDR3 reads CASSSVRAGGYEQYF. The CDR3 bases are TGTGCCAGCAGTTCCGTCCGAGCGGGAGGGTACGAGCAGTACTTC.

The rearrangement links TRBV7-3 to TRBJ2-1; 7 bases map to TRBD2. There are 13 residues in the CDR3. V trimming: 3 bases; J trimming: 9 bases; junction bases outside the gene matches: 5. Germline V lookup: CDR1 SGHTA, CDR2 FQGTGA. The CDR3 DNA reads TGTGCCAGCAGCTTTCTCGGGAGGAGTGAGCAGTTCTTC. Amino acids: CASSFLGRSEQFF.

This clone turned up a few times. CDR3 loop: CAWNTRAVDEKLFF. CDR3 DNA sequence: TGTGCCTGGAACACCCGGGCCGTCGATGAAAAACTGTTTTTT. The chain employs TRBV30 and TRBJ1-4; no firm D call. Germline CDR1 is GTSNPN and CDR2 is SVGIG (reference sequence). The V end was cut by 4 bases, the J end by 6 bases, with 15 bases between. This CDR3 contains 14 residues.

The chain couples TRBV6-6 to TRBJ2-7, with D possibly matching TRBD2 (6 bases). V lost 7 bases, J lost 9 bases, and 19 bases lay in between. The germline V gene has CDR1 MNHNY and CDR2 SVGAGI (reference sequence). This CDR3 spans 13 amino acids. The CDR3 coding sequence is TGTGCCAGCACCGGAGGGGCCATCGACTTGCAGTACTTC. The encoded protein is CASTGGAIDLQYF.

This clone came up once. The gene calls are TRBV7-2 and TRBJ1-4; D may be TRBD1 (5 bases). This CDR3 region has 15 residues. Trimming pared 5 bases from V and 8 bases from J, leaving 18 bases between. Germline lookup yields CDR1 SGHTA and CDR2 FQGNSA. The CDR3 loop is CASSNQRGLREKLFF. The DNA of the CDR3 is TGTGCCAGCAGCAACCAACGGGGGTTACGGGAAAAACTGTTTTTT.

This rearrangement joins TRBV6-1 to TRBJ1-5, with D maybe TRBD1 (6 bases). V was cut by 4 bases and J by 5 bases, with 15 bases left in between. CDR3 length equals 15 residues. Germline values: CDR1 MNHNS, CDR2 SASEGT. The CDR3 protein is CASSVQLGGHQPQHF. In DNA form, the CDR3 reads TGTGCCAGCAGTGTTCAACTTGGGGGGCATCAGCCCCAGCATTTT.

The V and J genes are TRBV6-5 and TRBJ1-5; tentative D call: TRBD1 (6 bases). Germline assignment: CDR1 MNHEY and CDR2 SVGAGI. V lost 7 bases to trimming and J lost 7 bases, with 17 bases between them. The CDR3 is 14 residues long. The CDR3 bases are TGTGCCAGCACCTCGGCAGCAGGGGTCCAGCCCCAGCATTTT. Translated, it gives CASTSAAGVQPQHF.